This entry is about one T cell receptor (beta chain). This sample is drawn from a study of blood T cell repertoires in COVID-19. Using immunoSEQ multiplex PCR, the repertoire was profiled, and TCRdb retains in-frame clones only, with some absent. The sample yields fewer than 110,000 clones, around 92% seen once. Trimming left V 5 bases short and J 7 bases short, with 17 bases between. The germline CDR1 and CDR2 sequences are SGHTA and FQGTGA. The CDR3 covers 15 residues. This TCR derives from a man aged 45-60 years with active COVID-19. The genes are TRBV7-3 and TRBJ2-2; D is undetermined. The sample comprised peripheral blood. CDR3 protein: CASSPQVSGIGELFF. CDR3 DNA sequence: TGTGCCAGCAGCCCCCAAGTCTCGGGTATCGGGGAGCTGTTTTTT. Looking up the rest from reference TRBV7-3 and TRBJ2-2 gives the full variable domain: GAGVSQTPSNKVTEKGKYVELRCDPISGHTALYWYRQSLGQGPEFLIYFQGTGAADDSGLPNDRFFAVRPEGSVSTLKIQRTERGDSAVYLCASSPQVSGIGELFFGEGSRLTVL.